This passage covers 31 T cell receptor beta chains from one sample sequenced in a study of T cell responses to AZD1222 COVID-19 vaccine. Some clones are missing from TCRdb's copy, which holds only in-frame ones; the method was immunoSEQ multiplex PCR. Counted here are approximately 110,000 clones, about nine tenths occurring once; the ten biggest clones make up under 6.5%. The material was peripheral blood, obtained 28 days after the second AZD1222 dose. The receptors here all came from an adult who received the AZD1222 COVID-19 vaccine.

The J gene is TRBJ1-5, the V gene TRBV12-3 or TRBV12-4; D gene uncertain. There are 13 residues in the CDR3. Trimming took off 6 bases at V and 3 bases at J, with 9 bases between the two ends. This CDR3 reads CASSPGPNQPQHF. The CDR3 nucleotides are TGTGCCAGCAGCCCCGGACCCAATCAGCCCCAGCATTTT.

The gene calls are TRBV7-8 and TRBJ1-4; 8 bases fit TRBD1. This CDR3 has 14 amino acids. V shed 5 bases, J shed 8 bases, and the junction held 7 bases outside the gene matches. The germline V gene has CDR1 SGHVS and CDR2 FQNEAQ. The CDR3 loop is CASSVGQGGEKLFF. CDR3 coding DNA: TGTGCCAGCAGCGTAGGACAGGGCGGAGAAAAACTGTTTTTT.

The rearrangement uses TRBV5-6 and TRBJ2-7; D is uncertain. This CDR3 has 15 residues. Germline CDR1 reads SGHDT; CDR2 reads YYEEEE. Deletions cut 0 bases from V and 4 bases from J, with 14 bases between. This CDR3 reads CASSLAGIDGYEQYF. The CDR3 region has the DNA TGTGCCAGCAGCTTGGCAGGAATCGACGGGTACGAGCAGTACTTC.

This clone was counted between two and nine times. The rearrangement joins TRBV11-2 to TRBJ1-5, with unresolved D. This CDR3 has 13 residues. Germline loops: CDR1 SGHAT, CDR2 FQNNGV. V was trimmed by 3 bases and J by 1 base, leaving 4 bases between them. Here the CDR3 reads CASSFDSNQPQHF. The DNA of the CDR3 is TGTGCCAGCAGCTTCGACAGCAATCAGCCCCAGCATTTT.

This chain joins TRBV5-6 and TRBJ2-7; the match to TRBD1 covers 7 bases. The V gene end was trimmed by 3 bases and the J gene end by 7 bases; junction bases not matched to a gene: 13. Per germline, CDR1 SGHDT and CDR2 YYEEEE. This CDR3 spans 15 amino acids. The CDR3 DNA is TGTGCCAGCAGCTGGGGGACAGCCAATCCACAAGAGCAGTACTTC. This translates into CASSWGTANPQEQYF.

In the case of this clone: This CDR3 is also generated by other DNA sequences in the sample. The chain couples TRBV9 to TRBJ2-5, with 10 nucleotides matching TRBD1. CDR3 size: 15 residues. Germline assignment: CDR1 SGDLS and CDR2 YYNGEE. V dropped 0 bases and J dropped 2; count of bases not matched to a gene: 1. The CDR3 loop is CASSVGDRGQETQYF. The CDR3, as DNA: TGTGCCAGCAGCGTAGGGGACAGGGGTCAAGAGACCCAGTACTTC.

The rearrangement joins TRBV3-1 (or the pseudogene TRBV3-2) to TRBJ2-7, with D unclear. The germline CDR1 and CDR2 sequences are LGHDT and YNNKEL (reference sequence). Trimming cost V 4 bases and J 5 bases, with 6 bases left between them. The CDR3 covers 11 residues. Written as DNA, the CDR3 is TGTGCCAGCAGCCGAATTGACGAGCAGTACTTC. It yields the protein CASSRIDEQYF.

In the case of this clone: This sample also contains other DNA sequences that code for the same CDR3. The chain employs TRBV7-9 and TRBJ2-1, with 10 bases lining up with TRBD1. The junction had 1 base not matched to a gene; V was cut back by 5 bases and J by 0 bases. The length of the CDR3 is 15 residues. Germline CDR1 reads SEHNR; CDR2 reads FQNEAQ (reference sequence). The CDR3 DNA reads TGTGCCAGCAGCAGGACAGGGGGCTCCTACAATGAGCAGTTCTTC. This gives the protein CASSRTGGSYNEQFF. Using reference TRBV7-9 and TRBJ2-1 for the parts outside the CDR3, the full variable domain is DTGVSQNPRHKITKRGQNVTFRCDPISEHNRLYWYRQTLGQGPEFLTYFQNEAQLEKSRLLSDRFSAERPKGSFSTLEIQRTEQGDSAMYLCASSRTGGSYNEQFFGPGTRLTVL.

This clone has a handful of counts. The chain joins TRBV2 to TRBJ1-6; 8 positions agree with TRBD1. The length of the CDR3 is 14 residues. Trimming cost V 7 bases and J 8 bases; bases outside gene matches: 7. The germline V gene has CDR1 SNHLY and CDR2 FYNNEI. As DNA, the CDR3 is TGTGCCAGCACCTTAGGACAGGGTTATTCACCCCTCCACTTT. Amino acids: CASTLGQGYSPLHF.

This chain uses TRBV18 with TRBJ2-1; D remains unclear. The V end lost 0 bases, the J end lost 8 bases, and 11 bases lay between the germline ends. CDR1 KGHSH and CDR2 LQKENI come from the germline V gene. This CDR3 region has 14 residues. CDR3: CASSPPTQIYEQFF. For the CDR3, the DNA is TGTGCCAGCTCACCACCGACTCAGATCTATGAGCAGTTCTTC.

This chain joins TRBV11-2 and TRBJ2-7; 9 nucleotides align to TRBD1. CDR3 size: 14 residues. J was trimmed by 6 bases and V by 5 bases; bases with no gene match: 8. The germline V gene encodes CDR1 SGHAT and CDR2 FQNNGV. The DNA of the CDR3 is TGTGCCAGCAGCGCCGGGACAGGGTTTCTCGAGCAGTACTTC. As protein: CASSAGTGFLEQYF. Complete variable domain (other parts from reference TRBV11-2 and TRBJ2-7): EAGVAQSPRYKIIEKRQSVAFWCNPISGHATLYWYQQILGQGPKLLIQFQNNGVVDDSQLPKDRFSAERLKGVDSTLKIQPAKLEDSAVYLCASSAGTGFLEQYFGPGTRLTVT.

This chain uses TRBV20-1 with TRBJ2-7; D ambiguous. The CDR3 consists of 12 residues. Trimming stripped 3 bases from V and 1 base from J, with 7 bases between. CDR1 and CDR2 from the germline V gene are DFQATT and SNEGSKA (reference sequence). Here the CDR3 reads CSASSGSYEQYF. The CDR3 region has the DNA TGCAGTGCTAGTTCCGGATCCTACGAGCAGTACTTC.

A few counts support this clone. Other DNA sequences from this sample encode an identical CDR3 as well. The chain uses TRBV5-1 and TRBJ1-4, with 8 bases identical to TRBD1. Per the germline V gene, CDR1 is SGHRS and CDR2 is YFSETQ. The junction had 2 bases not matched to a gene; V was cut back by 2 bases and J by 2 bases. The CDR3 extends over 15 amino acids. CDR3 nucleotides: TGCGCCAGCAGCTTACAGGGGGGGACTAATGAAAAACTGTTTTTT. It codes for CASSLQGGTNEKLFF. Based on the CDR3 plus reference TRBV5-1 and TRBJ1-4, the full variable domain is KAGVTQTPRYLIKTRGQQVTLSCSPISGHRSVSWYQQTPGQGLQFLFEYFSETQRNKGNFPGRFSGRQFSNSRSEMNVSTLELGDSALYLCASSLQGGTNEKLFFGSGTQLSVL.

The chain links TRBV28 to TRBJ2-2; D remains ambiguous. The V gene's germline CDR1 is MDHEN and CDR2 SYDVKM. The length of the CDR3 is 14 residues. Trimming pared 5 bases from V and 4 bases from J, leaving 11 bases between. The CDR3 loop is CASSTALLTGELFF. The CDR3 DNA sequence: TGTGCCAGCAGTACAGCCTTACTCACCGGGGAGCTGTTTTTT.

This clone was seen a few times. The chain couples TRBV28 to TRBJ1-6, with unresolved D. The CDR3 spans 15 residues. V was shortened by 3 bases and J by 9 bases, with 15 bases between the two germline ends. Germline V CDR1 and CDR2: MDHEN, SYDVKM. The CDR3 sequence: CASSLPSKRGSPLHF. CDR3 in DNA: TGTGCCAGCAGTTTGCCCAGTAAACGGGGTTCACCCCTCCACTTT.

The gene calls are TRBV7-9 and TRBJ1-2; no clear D gene. This CDR3 is 15 amino acids long. The V gene lost 1 base and the J gene lost 5 bases, with 14 bases spanning the gap. Germline loops: CDR1 SEHNR, CDR2 FQNEAQ (reference sequence). The CDR3 here is CASSLGTAGEYGYTF. The CDR3 DNA reads as TGTGCCAGCAGCTTAGGAACCGCCGGCGAGTATGGCTACACCTTC.

The V call is TRBV2, the J call TRBJ2-7, with D uncertain. The V gene lost 1 base and the J gene lost 13 bases, with 14 bases spanning the gap. The germline V gene has CDR1 SNHLY and CDR2 FYNNEI. The CDR3 has 12 amino acids. The CDR3 bases are TGTGCCAGCAGTGAAGAGGCGACTCTTCAATACTTC. Translating gives CASSEEATLQYF.

The chain recombines TRBV2 with TRBJ1-2, with D maybe TRBD1 (5 bases). Trimming pared 6 bases from V and 0 bases from J, leaving 8 bases between. The CDR3 contains 13 residues. The germline V gene encodes CDR1 SNHLY and CDR2 FYNNEI. The CDR3 DNA reads TGTGCCAGCAGAAGGACATCTAACTATGGCTACACCTTC. Translating gives CASRRTSNYGYTF.

This rearrangement joins TRBV16 to TRBJ2-2; no clear D. Per the germline V gene, CDR1 is KGHSY and CDR2 is FQNENV. The CDR3 length is 14 residues. Trimming removed 2 bases from V and 6 bases from J, with 10 bases in between. The CDR3 protein is CASSQGQVAGELFF. The CDR3 DNA reads TGTGCCAGCAGCCAAGGTCAGGTCGCCGGGGAGCTGTTTTTT.

The V gene is TRBV6-2 or TRBV6-3, the J gene TRBJ2-1, with 12 bases that match TRBD1. CDR3 size: 17 residues. In germline, CDR1 is MNHEY, CDR2 SVGEGT. V was pared by 4 bases and J by 8 bases, with 12 bases of the junction left unmatched. Here the CDR3 reads CASSLAPSGTGGDEQFF. As DNA, the CDR3 is TGTGCCAGCAGTTTAGCCCCTTCCGGGACAGGGGGCGATGAGCAGTTCTTC.

The J gene is TRBJ1-6, the V gene TRBV25-1; 9 nucleotides agree with TRBD1. Germline assignment: CDR1 MGHDK and CDR2 SYGVNS. The CDR3 covers 14 residues. J gave up 9 bases and V 8 bases, and 8 bases lay outside the gene matches. CDR3 bases: TGTGCCAGCTCATGGACAGGGGAGATTTCACCCCTCCACTTT. Amino acid sequence: CASSWTGEISPLHF.

This chain links TRBV4-2 with TRBJ1-2; a possible D gene is TRBD1 (6 bases). The germline gives CDR1 LGHNA, CDR2 YNFKEQ. V dropped 0 bases and J dropped 3 bases, with 14 bases sitting between them. This CDR3 spans 16 amino acids. Here the CDR3 reads CASSQDLQGRDYGYTF. The CDR3 DNA follows: TGTGCCAGCAGCCAAGATCTTCAGGGGAGGGACTATGGCTACACCTTC.

The V and J genes are TRBV29-1 and TRBJ1-4; the D gene is possibly TRBD1 (6 bases). The CDR3 consists of 13 residues. Trimming removed 7 bases at V and 8 bases at J, with 17 bases between. CDR1 and CDR2 from the germline V gene are SQVTM and ANQGSEA. The CDR3 nucleotides read TGCAGCGCTGACTCGGGGGCCGGGGAAAAACTGTTTTTT. It specifies CSADSGAGEKLFF.

V usage is TRBV11-2 and J usage is TRBJ1-2; no clear D gene. The CDR3 has 12 residues. Trimming pared 5 bases from V and 0 bases from J, leaving 4 bases between. CDR1 SGHAT and CDR2 FQNNGV come from the germline V gene. DNA of the CDR3: TGTGCCAGCAGCGGCACTAACTATGGCTACACCTTC. Protein: CASSGTNYGYTF.

V is TRBV10-3 and J is TRBJ1-6, with D tentatively TRBD1 (5 bases). Per the germline V gene, CDR1 is ENHRY and CDR2 is SYGVKD. This CDR3 region has 12 residues. V lost 10 bases and J 2 bases, leaving 6 bases between the germline ends. The CDR3 DNA sequence: TGTGCCACCAGGGCCTATAATTCACCCCTCCACTTT. Its translation is CATRAYNSPLHF.

This clone was recorded at least ten times. The rearrangement joins TRBV4-3 to TRBJ2-7; D may match TRBD1 or TRBD2 (5 bases each). Germline values: CDR1 LGHNA, CDR2 YSLEER. The CDR3 is 16 amino acids. The germline V and J ends were trimmed by 0 bases and 2 bases, with 14 bases remaining between them. The CDR3 region is CASSQDYVGAPYEQYF. The CDR3 region has the DNA TGCGCCAGCAGCCAAGATTATGTCGGGGCCCCCTACGAGCAGTACTTC.

This clone is a singleton in its sample. The chain joins TRBV6-5 to TRBJ2-1, with 7 nucleotides matching TRBD1. This CDR3 has 12 residues. The trim removed 5 bases at V and 8 bases at J, leaving 3 bases unmatched. CDR1 and CDR2 from the germline V gene are MNHEY and SVGAGI. CDR3 loop: CASSTQGDEQFF. CDR3 sequence (DNA): TGTGCCAGCAGTACCCAGGGGGATGAGCAGTTCTTC.

The chain links TRBV6-5 to TRBJ2-6; possibly TRBD1 or TRBD2 for D (5 bases each). The CDR3 sequence is 16 residues long. CDR1 MNHEY and CDR2 SVGAGI come from the germline V gene. Trimming stripped 0 bases from V and 4 bases from J, with 10 bases between. CDR3 DNA: TGTGCCAGCAGTTACTCAGAGGGGACCGGGGCCAACGTCCTGACTTTC. Protein: CASSYSEGTGANVLTF.

The chain combines TRBV19 with TRBJ1-4; D is unresolved. The length of the CDR3 is 14 residues. Per the germline V gene, CDR1 is LNHDA and CDR2 is SQIVND (reference sequence). The V end lost 8 bases, the J end lost 7 bases, and 17 bases lay between the germline ends. The CDR3: CASSSSNWGEKLFF. Written as DNA, the CDR3 is TGTGCCAGTTCGTCTTCCAACTGGGGTGAAAAACTGTTTTTT. The variable domain in full, completed from reference TRBV19 and TRBJ1-4, reads DGGITQSPKYLFRKEGQNVTLSCEQNLNHDAMYWYRQDPGQGLRLIYYSQIVNDFQKGDIAEGYSVSREKKESFPLTVTSAQKNPTAFYLCASSSSNWGEKLFFGSGTQLSVL.

The rearrangement links TRBV9 to TRBJ1-2; D gene ambiguous. Deletions cut 0 bases from V and 8 bases from J, with 11 bases between. The CDR3 consists of 13 residues. From germline, CDR1 is SGDLS and CDR2 YYNGEE. Written as DNA, the CDR3 is TGTGCCAGCAGCGTAGATCGCAGCGGAGGCTACACCTTC. Protein sequence: CASSVDRSGGYTF. The full variable domain, with the rest looked up from reference TRBV9 and TRBJ1-2, is DSGVTQTPKHLITATGQRVTLRCSPRSGDLSVYWYQQSLDQGLQFLIQYYNGEERAKGNILERFSAQQFPDLHSELNLSSLELGDSALYFCASSVDRSGGYTFGSGTRLTVV.

The DNA for the CDR3 is TGCGCCAGCAGTCTCTGCGCCCCTAGGTCCTATAATTCACCCCTCCACTTT. Its translation: CASSLCAPRSYNSPLHF. The chain joins TRBV23-1 to TRBJ1-6, with D hard to call. TRBV23-1 is known as an ORF, though its function is uncertain. The CDR3 length is 17 residues. V lost 4 bases to trimming and J lost 1 base, with 14 bases between them.